A single sample gave rise to the 21 T cell receptor beta chains below, sequenced in a study of OX40 agonist ivuxolimab in advanced cancers. Measured with immunoSEQ multiplex PCR; TCRdb has only the in-frame clones, and not every one. The table has some 74,000 clones, about four fifths seen once. Sequencing was performed on CD4+ or CD8+ T cells sorted from blood, taken in a trial of the OX40 agonist ivuxolimab. The receptors originated from an adult with an advanced solid tumor such as melanoma, head and neck, liver or kidney cancer.

This chain links TRBV28 with TRBJ2-3, with 11 positions matching TRBD2. Per germline, CDR1 MDHEN and CDR2 SYDVKM. With 7 bases clipped from V and 5 bases from J, the junction kept 5 bases outside the gene matches. CDR3 size: 14 residues. The CDR3, as DNA: TGTGCCAGCAATAGCGGGGGGGCCGGAGATACGCAGTATTTT. Protein: CASNSGGAGDTQYF.

This chain links TRBV5-1 with TRBJ2-3; possible D gene TRBD2, 6 bases. The V end lost 3 bases, the J end lost 6 bases, and 17 bases lay between the germline ends. Looked up from germline, CDR1 is SGHRS and CDR2 is YFSETQ. The CDR3 totals 15 residues. Here the CDR3 DNA reads TGCGCCAGCAGCTCCGGGACTCCCCCCGGGGATACGCAGTATTTT. Translating gives CASSSGTPPGDTQYF. Full variable domain (missing parts from reference TRBV5-1 and TRBJ2-3): KAGVTQTPRYLIKTRGQQVTLSCSPISGHRSVSWYQQTPGQGLQFLFEYFSETQRNKGNFPGRFSGRQFSNSRSEMNVSTLELGDSALYLCASSSGTPPGDTQYFGPGTRLTVL.

The chain uses TRBV5-1 and TRBJ2-2; the D is unclear. The CDR3 totals 14 residues. With 7 bases removed from V and 7 bases from J, the gap between germline ends came to 17 bases. The V gene's germline CDR1 is SGHRS and CDR2 YFSETQ. CDR3 residues: CASAQGTLGGELFF. CDR3 in DNA: TGCGCCAGCGCCCAAGGAACTTTGGGCGGGGAGCTGTTTTTT.

The V and J genes are TRBV6-5 and TRBJ1-5; D gene unclear. Germline V gene data show CDR1 as MNHEY and CDR2 as SVGAGI. The V end was cut by 4 bases, the J end by 9 bases, with 16 bases between. The CDR3 extends over 14 amino acids. CDR3 sequence: CASSSRTLARPQHF. The CDR3 DNA follows: TGTGCCAGCAGTTCTCGGACCTTAGCGCGGCCCCAGCATTTT.

This clone was found once. The rearrangement joins TRBV28 to TRBJ1-5; no reliable D call. V shed 8 bases and J shed 0 bases, with 14 bases lying between them. This CDR3 contains 15 residues. The germline V gene has CDR1 MDHEN and CDR2 SYDVKM. CDR3 nucleotide sequence: TGTGCCAGCGCTGGGTGGACCTATAGCAATCAGCCCCAGCATTTT. Its protein product is CASAGWTYSNQPQHF.

The gene calls are TRBV9 and TRBJ2-1, with TRBD2 matching over 10 bases. Unmatched junction bases numbered 9, after V lost 3 bases and J lost 0 bases. CDR1 is SGDLS and CDR2 is YYNGEE in the germline V gene. CDR3 length equals 18 residues. The CDR3 reads CASSEAPERGGSYNEQFF. In nucleotides, the CDR3 is TGTGCCAGCAGCGAAGCCCCGGAGCGGGGGGGCTCCTACAATGAGCAGTTCTTC.

This chain links TRBV11-1 with TRBJ2-7; D call uncertain. This CDR3 contains 14 residues. From germline, CDR1 is SGHAT and CDR2 FQDESV (reference sequence). V lost 3 bases to trimming and J lost 2 bases, with 11 bases between them. The CDR3 sequence: CASSFGLRTYEQYF. The CDR3 DNA follows: TGTGCCAGCAGCTTCGGGCTCCGAACCTACGAGCAGTACTTC.

The V call is TRBV6-5, the J call TRBJ2-5, with 8 bases fitting TRBD2. The CDR3 has 13 residues. The trim removed 5 bases at V and 5 bases at J, leaving 4 bases unmatched. Germline lookup yields CDR1 MNHEY and CDR2 SVGAGI. The CDR3 sequence is CASSRTSRETQYF. The CDR3 coding sequence is TGTGCCAGCAGTCGGACTAGCCGGGAGACCCAGTACTTC.

The rearrangement links TRBV6-5 to TRBJ2-7, with D perhaps TRBD1 or TRBD2 (7 bases each). V lost 6 bases and J lost 2, with 17 bases in between. Germline loops: CDR1 MNHEY, CDR2 SVGAGI. There are 15 residues in the CDR3. CDR3 sequence (DNA): TGTGCCAGCAGCACCACAGGGGCGGGGGCCTACGAGCAGTACTTC. The encoded protein is CASSTTGAGAYEQYF.

J is TRBJ2-1 and V is TRBV13; 12 bases align to TRBD1. The CDR3 length is 17 residues. J was trimmed by 5 bases and V by 1 base; bases with no gene match: 6. From germline, CDR1 is PRHDT and CDR2 FYEKMQ (reference sequence). The DNA of the CDR3 is TGTGCCAGCAGCTTAGCGTGGGACAGGGGGCAAGACAATGAGCAGTTCTTC. It is translated as CASSLAWDRGQDNEQFF.

V and J are TRBV5-1 and TRBJ2-3, with a tentative D call TRBD2 (6 bases). V lost 4 bases to trimming and J lost 4 bases, with 10 bases between them. Germline CDR1 reads SGHRS; CDR2 reads YFSETQ. This CDR3 has 13 residues. The CDR3 here is CASSREISDTQYF. In DNA, the CDR3 is TGCGCCAGCAGCCGGGAGATCTCAGATACGCAGTATTTT.

This chain connects TRBV7-3 to TRBJ1-1; the D gene is possibly TRBD1 (6 bases). Germline V lookup: CDR1 SGHTA, CDR2 FQGTGA. The germline V and J ends were trimmed by 3 bases and 3 bases, with 8 bases remaining between them. This CDR3 has 13 residues. The CDR3 loop reads CASSLYRDTEAFF. CDR3 DNA: TGTGCCAGCAGCTTGTACAGGGACACTGAAGCTTTCTTT.

The chain combines TRBV7-9 with TRBJ2-1; the D is unclear. Deletions cut 5 bases from V and 8 bases from J, with 7 bases between. Germline CDR1 SEHNR, CDR2 FQNEAQ (reference sequence). The CDR3 totals 11 residues. In DNA form, the CDR3 reads TGTGCCAGCAGCGACGCGGATGAGCAGTTCTTC. It translates to CASSDADEQFF. Complete variable domain (other parts from reference TRBV7-9 and TRBJ2-1): DTGVSQNPRHKITKRGQNVTFRCDPISEHNRLYWYRQTLGQGPEFLTYFQNEAQLEKSRLLSDRFSAERPKGSFSTLEIQRTEQGDSAMYLCASSDADEQFFGPGTRLTVL.

The V and J genes are TRBV28 and TRBJ2-6; 7 bases match TRBD2. V dropped 7 bases and J dropped 2; count of bases not matched to a gene: 5. Germline CDR1 reads MDHEN; CDR2 reads SYDVKM. The CDR3 runs 15 residues. The CDR3 sequence is CASTLGGAGANVLTF. The CDR3 coding sequence is TGTGCCAGCACCCTGGGGGGGGCTGGGGCCAACGTCCTGACTTTC.

The chain uses TRBV4-2 and TRBJ2-5; either TRBD1 or TRBD2 may supply D (5 bases each). The CDR3 runs 18 residues. CDR1 is LGHNA and CDR2 is YNFKEQ in the germline V gene. Trimming took 4 bases from V and 4 from J, leaving 25 bases between them. The CDR3 DNA reads TGTGCCAGCAGCCCGTTAGCAGGGAGCGATAGGAGAACAGAGACCCAGTACTTC. This codes for CASSPLAGSDRRTETQYF.

The chain combines TRBV29-1 with TRBJ1-2; no clear D. Trimming took 6 bases from V and 8 from J, leaving 16 bases between them. Germline V gives CDR1 SQVTM, CDR2 ANQGSEA. The CDR3 is 12 amino acids. The CDR3 loop is CSVVFLAGGYTF. CDR3 in DNA: TGCAGCGTAGTGTTTCTGGCAGGCGGCTACACCTTC.

The V gene is TRBV6-5, the J gene TRBJ1-1, with D hard to call. With 3 bases removed from V and 0 bases from J, the gap between germline ends came to 14 bases. The germline V gene has CDR1 MNHEY and CDR2 SVGAGI. This CDR3 region has 16 residues. CDR3 residues: CASSYWGKGMNTEAFF. The CDR3 coding sequence is TGTGCCAGCAGTTATTGGGGAAAGGGCATGAACACTGAAGCTTTCTTT.

The V gene is TRBV6-5, the J gene TRBJ2-7; no clear D. The germline gives CDR1 MNHEY, CDR2 SVGAGI. The CDR3 extends over 12 amino acids. V lost 6 bases and J 5 bases, leaving 11 bases between the germline ends. The CDR3 DNA follows: TGTGCCAGCAGGCCGGGCCCCCACGAGCAGTACTTC. This gives the protein CASRPGPHEQYF.

This chain joins TRBV4-1 and TRBJ2-1; D possibly corresponds to TRBD1 (6 bases). V lost 4 bases to trimming and J lost 2 bases, with 9 bases between them. The CDR3 sequence is 14 residues long. From germline, CDR1 is MGHRA and CDR2 YSYEKL. The CDR3 region has the DNA TGCGCCAGCAGCCGGACAGATACCTACAATGAGCAGTTCTTC. The encoded protein is CASSRTDTYNEQFF.

The chain joins TRBV10-1 to TRBJ2-1, with no clear D. CDR3 length equals 13 residues. V dropped 3 bases and J dropped 2 bases, with 5 bases sitting between them. From germline, CDR1 is WNHNN and CDR2 SYGVQD (reference sequence). The CDR3 spells CASSDGAYNEQFF. CDR3 nucleotide sequence: TGCGCCAGCAGTGATGGGGCCTACAATGAGCAGTTCTTC.

The chain has TRBV11-2 and TRBJ2-2, with 9 bases matching TRBD2. The V gene's germline CDR1 is SGHAT and CDR2 FQNNGV. V lost 5 bases, J lost 2 bases, and 3 bases stayed unmatched. This CDR3 is built from 15 residues. This CDR3 reads CASSDLAGNTGELFF. CDR3 bases: TGTGCCAGCAGCGATCTAGCGGGAAACACCGGGGAGCTGTTTTTT.